This TCR beta chain was recorded in a study of blood T cell repertoires in COVID-19. This CDR3 comprises 14 residues. Germline lookup yields CDR1 SGHRS and CDR2 YFSETQ. Deletions cut 1 base from V and 7 bases from J, with 11 bases between. The protocol was immunoSEQ multiplex PCR, while the TCRdb copy is restricted to in-frame clones and leaves out a portion. The sample includes approximately 75,000 clones, around 85% seen only once; the top ten take roughly 5.5%. V usage is TRBV5-1 and J usage is TRBJ2-2; D is possibly TRBD2 (5 bases). The sequence was obtained from a man at least 80 years old with acute or convalescent COVID-19. The sequencing sample was made of peripheral blood. The CDR3: CASSLWGEIGELFF. The CDR3 DNA reads as TGCGCCAGCAGCTTGTGGGGAGAAATCGGGGAGCTGTTTTTT. The variable domain in full, with the rest retrieved from reference TRBV5-1 and TRBJ2-2, is KAGVTQTPRYLIKTRGQQVTLSCSPISGHRSVSWYQQTPGQGLQFLFEYFSETQRNKGNFPGRFSGRQFSNSRSEMNVSTLELGDSALYLCASSLWGEIGELFFGEGSRLTVL.